The next 6 T cell receptor beta chains were all read from a single sample in a study of blood T cell repertoires in COVID-19. The assay was immunoSEQ multiplex PCR, and TCRdb's table has in-frame clones only and misses some. Of around 350,000 clones listed, about 87% were seen once; the top ten hold 3%. Sequencing was carried out using peripheral blood. Every receptor here comes from a human donor in a cohort sampled during active COVID-19.

The gene calls are TRBV30 and TRBJ2-1, with 9 bases lining up with TRBD2. V was pared by 6 bases and J by 1 base, with 1 base of the junction left unmatched. Looked up from germline, CDR1 is GTSNPN and CDR2 is SVGIG (reference sequence). This CDR3 has 13 residues. CDR3 DNA: TGTGCCTGCAGCGGGGGGTCCTACAATGAGCAGTTCTTC. Translated: CACSGGSYNEQFF.

This clone was observed a handful of times. V usage is TRBV30 and J usage is TRBJ1-2; no definite D call. Germline V gene data show CDR1 as GTSNPN and CDR2 as SVGIG (reference sequence). The length of the CDR3 is 14 residues. Trimming shortened V by 0 bases and J by 7 bases, and 15 bases separated the two germline ends. The CDR3 reads CAWSVLSGVSGYTF. The CDR3 nucleotides are TGTGCCTGGAGTGTACTTTCCGGGGTTAGTGGCTACACCTTC. Looking up the rest from reference TRBV30 and TRBJ1-2 gives the full variable domain: SQTIHQWPATLVQPVGSPLSLECTVEGTSNPNLYWYRQAAGRGLQLLFYSVGIGQISSEVPQNLSASRPQDRQFILSSKKLLLSDSGFYLCAWSVLSGVSGYTFGSGTRLTVV.

V gene TRBV19 combines with J gene TRBJ2-6; TRBD2 is a possible D gene (6 bases). The CDR3 runs 16 residues. The germline V gene encodes CDR1 LNHDA and CDR2 SQIVND (reference sequence). Deletions cut 6 bases from V and 0 bases from J, with 12 bases between. In DNA, the CDR3 is TGTGCCAGTAGGAGTCGGGGGTACTCTGGGGCCAACGTCCTGACTTTC. Its protein is CASRSRGYSGANVLTF.

The chain carries TRBV5-1 and TRBJ1-1, with a weak D call TRBD1 (6 bases). CDR1 and CDR2 from the germline V gene are SGHRS and YFSETQ. The V end was cut by 4 bases, the J end by 1 base, with 20 bases between. The CDR3 runs to 17 residues. CDR3 sequence: CASSAGLDRIQNTEAFF. CDR3 in DNA: TGCGCCAGCAGCGCTGGCCTCGACAGGATTCAGAACACTGAAGCTTTCTTT.

The chain joins TRBV9 to TRBJ1-6; a possible D gene is TRBD1 (5 bases). In germline, CDR1 is SGDLS, CDR2 YYNGEE. V lost 4 bases and J 7 bases, leaving 12 bases between the germline ends. The CDR3 length is 14 residues. CDR3 region: CASSLQGGNSPLHF. The DNA for the CDR3 is TGTGCCAGCAGCCTCCAGGGTGGGAATTCACCCCTCCACTTT.

The chain recombines TRBV19 with TRBJ1-2, with 10 bases aligning to TRBD1. CDR1 LNHDA and CDR2 SQIVND come from the germline V gene (reference sequence). This CDR3 contains 14 residues. V gave up 4 bases and J gave up 4 bases; unmatched junction bases: 3. CDR3 nucleotides: TGTGCCAGTAGTACGACAGGGGGCGCCTATGGCTACACCTTC. This encodes CASSTTGGAYGYTF.